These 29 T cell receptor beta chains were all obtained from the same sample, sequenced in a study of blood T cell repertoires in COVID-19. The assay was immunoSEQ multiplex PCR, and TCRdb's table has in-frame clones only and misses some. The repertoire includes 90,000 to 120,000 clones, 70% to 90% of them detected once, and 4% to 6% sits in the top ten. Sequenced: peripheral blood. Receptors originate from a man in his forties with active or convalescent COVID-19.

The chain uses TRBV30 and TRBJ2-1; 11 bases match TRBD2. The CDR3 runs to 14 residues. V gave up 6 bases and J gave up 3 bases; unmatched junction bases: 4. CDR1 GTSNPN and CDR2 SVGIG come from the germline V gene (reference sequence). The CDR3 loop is CACWGLADYNEQFF. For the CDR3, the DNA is TGTGCCTGCTGGGGACTAGCGGACTACAATGAGCAGTTCTTC.

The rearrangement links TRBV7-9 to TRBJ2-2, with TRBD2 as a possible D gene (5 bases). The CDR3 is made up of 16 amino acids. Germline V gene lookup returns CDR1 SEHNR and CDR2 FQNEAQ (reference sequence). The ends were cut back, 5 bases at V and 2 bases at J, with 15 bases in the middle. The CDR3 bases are TGTGCCAGCAGCCCACCCCTGGGAGATAACACCGGGGAGCTGTTTTTT. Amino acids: CASSPPLGDNTGELFF.

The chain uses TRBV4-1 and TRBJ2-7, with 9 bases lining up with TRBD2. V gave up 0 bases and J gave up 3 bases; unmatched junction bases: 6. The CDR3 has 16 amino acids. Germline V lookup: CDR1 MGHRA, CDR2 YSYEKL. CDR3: CASSQDLSGSYYEQYF. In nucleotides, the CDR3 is TGCGCCAGCAGCCAAGACCTTAGCGGGAGCTACTACGAGCAGTACTTC.

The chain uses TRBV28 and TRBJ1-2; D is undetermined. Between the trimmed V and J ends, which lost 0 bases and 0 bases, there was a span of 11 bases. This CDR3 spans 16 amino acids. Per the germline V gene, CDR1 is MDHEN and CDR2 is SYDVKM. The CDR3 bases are TGTGCCAGCAGTTTATGGAGCGCAACCTCTAACTATGGCTACACCTTC. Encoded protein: CASSLWSATSNYGYTF.

This CDR3 reads CASSLPAGSYNEQFF. DNA for the CDR3: TGTGCCAGCAGTTTGCCAGCGGGCTCCTACAATGAGCAGTTCTTC. The chain recombines TRBV28 with TRBJ2-1, with D possibly TRBD2 on 6 matching bases. Trimming removed 3 bases at V and 0 bases at J, with 9 bases between. CDR1 is MDHEN and CDR2 is SYDVKM in the germline V gene. This CDR3 contains 15 residues.

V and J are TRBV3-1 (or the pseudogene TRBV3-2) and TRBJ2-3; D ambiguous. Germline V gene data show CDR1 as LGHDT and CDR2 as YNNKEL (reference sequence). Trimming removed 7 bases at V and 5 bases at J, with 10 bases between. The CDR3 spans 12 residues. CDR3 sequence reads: CASTKIGDTQYF. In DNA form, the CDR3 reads TGTGCCAGCACGAAAATCGGAGATACGCAGTATTTT.

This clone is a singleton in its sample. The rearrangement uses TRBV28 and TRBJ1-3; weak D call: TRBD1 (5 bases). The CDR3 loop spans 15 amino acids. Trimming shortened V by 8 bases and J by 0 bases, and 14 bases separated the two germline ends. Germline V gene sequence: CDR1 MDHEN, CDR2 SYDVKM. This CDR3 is CASGLGTYSGNTIYF. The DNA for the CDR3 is TGTGCCAGCGGCCTCGGGACTTACTCTGGAAACACCATATATTTT. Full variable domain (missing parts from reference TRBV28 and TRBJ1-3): DVKVTQSSRYLVKRTGEKVFLECVQDMDHENMFWYRQDPGLGLRLIYFSYDVKMKEKGDIPEGYSVSREKKERFSLILESASTNQTSMYLCASGLGTYSGNTIYFGEGSWLTVV.

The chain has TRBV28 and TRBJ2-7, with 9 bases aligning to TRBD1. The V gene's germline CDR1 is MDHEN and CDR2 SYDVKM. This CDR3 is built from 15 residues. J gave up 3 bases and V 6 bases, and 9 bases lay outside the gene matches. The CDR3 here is CASRPGQGTLYEQYF. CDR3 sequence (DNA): TGTGCCAGCAGGCCCGGACAGGGGACACTCTACGAGCAGTACTTC.

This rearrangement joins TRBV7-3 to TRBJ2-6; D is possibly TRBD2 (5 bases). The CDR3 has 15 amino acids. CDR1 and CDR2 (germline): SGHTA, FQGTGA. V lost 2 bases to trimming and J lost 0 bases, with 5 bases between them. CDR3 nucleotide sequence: TGTGCCAGCAGCTTAGGGAGCTCTGGGGCCAACGTCCTGACTTTC. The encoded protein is CASSLGSSGANVLTF.

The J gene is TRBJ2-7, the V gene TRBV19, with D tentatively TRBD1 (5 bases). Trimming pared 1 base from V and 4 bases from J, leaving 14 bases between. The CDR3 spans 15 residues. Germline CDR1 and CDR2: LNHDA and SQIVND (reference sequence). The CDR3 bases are TGTGCCAGTAGTATAGCCCCCGGACAATTATACGAGCAGTACTTC. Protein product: CASSIAPGQLYEQYF.

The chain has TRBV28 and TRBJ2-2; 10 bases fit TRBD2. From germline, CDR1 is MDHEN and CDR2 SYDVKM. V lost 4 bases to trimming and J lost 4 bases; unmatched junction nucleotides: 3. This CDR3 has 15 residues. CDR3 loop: CASSYPSGGTGELFF. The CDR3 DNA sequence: TGTGCCAGCAGTTATCCTAGCGGGGGCACCGGGGAGCTGTTTTTT.

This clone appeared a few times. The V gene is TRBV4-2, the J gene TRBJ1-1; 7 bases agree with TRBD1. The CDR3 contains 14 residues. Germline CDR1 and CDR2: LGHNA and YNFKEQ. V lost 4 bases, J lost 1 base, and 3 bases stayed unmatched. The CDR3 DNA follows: TGTGCCAGCAGCCCGGGGACAGCGAACACTGAAGCTTTCTTT. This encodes CASSPGTANTEAFF.

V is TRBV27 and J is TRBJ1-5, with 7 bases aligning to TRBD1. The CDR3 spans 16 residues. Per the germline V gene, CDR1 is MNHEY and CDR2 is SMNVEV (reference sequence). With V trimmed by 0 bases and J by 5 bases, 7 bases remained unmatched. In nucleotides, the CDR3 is TGTGCCAGCAGTTTATCGTTGGGACAGCCCGATCAGCCCCAGCATTTT. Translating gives CASSLSLGQPDQPQHF.

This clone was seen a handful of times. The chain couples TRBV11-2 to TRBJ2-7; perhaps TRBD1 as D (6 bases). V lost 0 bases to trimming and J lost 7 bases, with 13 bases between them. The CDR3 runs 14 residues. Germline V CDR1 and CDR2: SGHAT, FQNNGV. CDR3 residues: CASSLDFRRGEQYF. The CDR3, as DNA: TGTGCCAGCAGCTTAGATTTTCGCAGGGGAGAGCAGTACTTC. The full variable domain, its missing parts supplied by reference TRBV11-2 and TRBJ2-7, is EAGVAQSPRYKIIEKRQSVAFWCNPISGHATLYWYQQILGQGPKLLIQFQNNGVVDDSQLPKDRFSAERLKGVDSTLKIQPAKLEDSAVYLCASSLDFRRGEQYFGPGTRLTVT.

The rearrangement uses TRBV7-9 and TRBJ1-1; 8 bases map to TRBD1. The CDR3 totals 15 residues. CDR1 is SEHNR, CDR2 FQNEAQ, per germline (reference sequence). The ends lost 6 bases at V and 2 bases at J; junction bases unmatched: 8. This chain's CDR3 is CASRSTGGGNTEAFF. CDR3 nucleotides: TGTGCCAGCAGATCAACAGGGGGAGGAAACACTGAAGCTTTCTTT.

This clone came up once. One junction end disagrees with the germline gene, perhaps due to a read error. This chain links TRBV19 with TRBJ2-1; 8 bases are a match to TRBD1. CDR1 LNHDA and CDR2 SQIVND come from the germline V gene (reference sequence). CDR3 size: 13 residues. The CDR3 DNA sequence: TGTGCTAGTAGGGGGGACAGGTACAATGAGCAGTTCTTC. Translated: CASRGDRYNEQFF.

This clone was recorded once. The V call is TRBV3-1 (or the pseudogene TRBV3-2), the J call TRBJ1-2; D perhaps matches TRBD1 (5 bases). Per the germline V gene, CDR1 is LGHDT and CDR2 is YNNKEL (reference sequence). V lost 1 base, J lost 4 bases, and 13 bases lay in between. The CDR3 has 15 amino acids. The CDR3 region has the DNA TGTGCCAGCAGCCAAGCCGGCAGGGAGGGCTATGGCTACACCTTC. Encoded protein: CASSQAGREGYGYTF.

The CDR3 region is CASSPGAGGRNNEQFF. DNA of the CDR3: TGTGCCAGCAGCCCAGGAGCAGGGGGGCGGAACAATGAGCAGTTCTTC. The chain carries TRBV7-3 and TRBJ2-1; D possibly corresponds to TRBD1 (7 bases). Germline V CDR1 and CDR2: SGHTA, FQGTGA. The CDR3 is 16 residues long. The V gene lost 5 bases and the J gene lost 5 bases, with 19 bases spanning the gap.

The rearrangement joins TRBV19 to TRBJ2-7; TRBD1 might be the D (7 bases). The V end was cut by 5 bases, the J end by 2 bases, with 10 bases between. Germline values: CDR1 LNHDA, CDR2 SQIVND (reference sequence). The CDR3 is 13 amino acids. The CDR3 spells CASSAGQPYEQYF. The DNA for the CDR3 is TGTGCCAGTAGTGCGGGACAGCCCTACGAGCAGTACTTC.

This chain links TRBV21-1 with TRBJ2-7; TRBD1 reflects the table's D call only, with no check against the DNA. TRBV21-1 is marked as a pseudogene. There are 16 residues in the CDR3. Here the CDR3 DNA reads TGTGCCAGCAGCAATCAAGGGACAGGGCACTCCTACGAGCAGTACTTC. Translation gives CASSNQGTGHSYEQYF.

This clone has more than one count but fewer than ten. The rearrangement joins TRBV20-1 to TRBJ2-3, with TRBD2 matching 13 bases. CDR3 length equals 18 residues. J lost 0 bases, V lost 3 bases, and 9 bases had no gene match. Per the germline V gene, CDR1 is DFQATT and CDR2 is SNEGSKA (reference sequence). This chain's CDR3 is CSASVSGGLAGSTDTQYF. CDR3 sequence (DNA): TGCAGTGCTAGTGTGTCCGGGGGACTAGCGGGAAGCACAGATACGCAGTATTTT.

This CDR3 reads CASATEGPNYGYTF. The CDR3 DNA reads TGTGCCAGCGCAACCGAGGGTCCGAACTATGGCTACACCTTC. The chain combines TRBV18 with TRBJ1-2; D gene uncertain. The CDR3 runs 14 residues. With 8 bases removed from V and 2 bases from J, the gap between germline ends came to 15 bases. Germline V lookup: CDR1 KGHSH, CDR2 LQKENI.

This CDR3 reads CASSFLDNEQFF. The DNA of the CDR3 is TGTGCCAGCAGTTTCCTAGACAATGAGCAGTTCTTC. The chain joins TRBV12-3 or TRBV12-4 to TRBJ2-1; unclear D gene. The ends were cut back, 3 bases at V and 5 bases at J, with 5 bases in the middle. CDR3 length: 12 amino acids.

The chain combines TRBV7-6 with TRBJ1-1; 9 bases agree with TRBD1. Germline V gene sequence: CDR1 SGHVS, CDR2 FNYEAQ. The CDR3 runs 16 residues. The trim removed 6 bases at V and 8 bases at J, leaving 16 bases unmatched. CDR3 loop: CASSHLPGQGVPEAFF. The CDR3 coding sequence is TGTGCCAGCAGTCACCTTCCGGGACAGGGTGTCCCCGAAGCTTTCTTT.

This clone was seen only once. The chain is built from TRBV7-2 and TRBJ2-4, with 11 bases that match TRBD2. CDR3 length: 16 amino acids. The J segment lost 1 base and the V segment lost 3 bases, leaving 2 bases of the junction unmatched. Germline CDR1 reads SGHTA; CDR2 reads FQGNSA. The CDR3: CASSLGLAVAKNIQYF. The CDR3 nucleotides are TGTGCCAGCAGCTTGGGACTAGCGGTGGCCAAAAACATTCAGTACTTC.

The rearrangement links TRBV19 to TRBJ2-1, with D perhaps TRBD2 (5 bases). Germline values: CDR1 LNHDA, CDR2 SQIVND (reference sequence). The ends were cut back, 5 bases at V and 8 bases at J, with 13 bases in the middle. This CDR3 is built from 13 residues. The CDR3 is CASSAGLPYEQFF. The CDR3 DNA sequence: TGTGCCAGTAGTGCGGGCCTCCCATATGAGCAGTTCTTC. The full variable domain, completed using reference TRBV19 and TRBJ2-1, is DGGITQSPKYLFRKEGQNVTLSCEQNLNHDAMYWYRQDPGQGLRLIYYSQIVNDFQKGDIAEGYSVSREKKESFPLTVTSAQKNPTAFYLCASSAGLPYEQFFGPGTRLTVL.

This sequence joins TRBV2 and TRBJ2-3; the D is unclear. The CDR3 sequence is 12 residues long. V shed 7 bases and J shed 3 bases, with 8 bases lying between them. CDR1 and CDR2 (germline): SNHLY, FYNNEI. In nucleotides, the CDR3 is TGTGCCAGCAACCTACGGACAGATACGCAGTATTTT. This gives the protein CASNLRTDTQYF. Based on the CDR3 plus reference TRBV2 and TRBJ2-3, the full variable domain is EPEVTQTPSHQVTQMGQEVILRCVPISNHLYFYWYRQILGQKVEFLVSFYNNEISEKSEIFDDQFSVERPDGSNFTLKIRSTKLEDSAMYFCASNLRTDTQYFGPGTRLTVL.

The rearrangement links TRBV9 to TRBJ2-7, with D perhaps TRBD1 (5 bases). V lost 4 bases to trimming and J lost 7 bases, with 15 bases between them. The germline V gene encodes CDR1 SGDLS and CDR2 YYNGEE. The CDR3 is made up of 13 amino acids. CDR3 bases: TGTGCCAGCAGCAGGGGTTCGTGGGGTGAGCAGTACTTC. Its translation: CASSRGSWGEQYF. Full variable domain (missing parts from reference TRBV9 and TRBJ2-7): DSGVTQTPKHLITATGQRVTLRCSPRSGDLSVYWYQQSLDQGLQFLIQYYNGEERAKGNILERFSAQQFPDLHSELNLSSLELGDSALYFCASSRGSWGEQYFGPGTRLTVT.

The CDR3 DNA reads TGTGCCAGCAGTGAATCGAGTCGTGAGCAGTTCTTC. Protein sequence: CASSESSREQFF. V is TRBV25-1 and J is TRBJ2-1; D gene uncertain. Per germline, CDR1 MGHDK and CDR2 SYGVNS. The CDR3 length is 12 residues. Between the trimmed V and J ends, which lost 1 base and 9 bases, there was a span of 7 bases.